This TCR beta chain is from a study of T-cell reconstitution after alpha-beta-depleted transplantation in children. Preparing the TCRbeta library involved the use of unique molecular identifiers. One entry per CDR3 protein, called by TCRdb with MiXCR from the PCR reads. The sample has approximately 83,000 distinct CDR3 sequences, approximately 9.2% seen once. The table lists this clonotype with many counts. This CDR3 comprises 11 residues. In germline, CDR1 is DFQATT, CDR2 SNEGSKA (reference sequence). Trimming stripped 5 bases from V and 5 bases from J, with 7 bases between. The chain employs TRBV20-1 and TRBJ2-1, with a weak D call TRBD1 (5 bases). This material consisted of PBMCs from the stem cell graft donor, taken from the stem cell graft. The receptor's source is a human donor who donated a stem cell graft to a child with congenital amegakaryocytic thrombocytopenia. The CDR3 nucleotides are TGCAGTGCTTTAGGGGACAATGAGCAGTTCTTC. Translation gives CSALGDNEQFF.